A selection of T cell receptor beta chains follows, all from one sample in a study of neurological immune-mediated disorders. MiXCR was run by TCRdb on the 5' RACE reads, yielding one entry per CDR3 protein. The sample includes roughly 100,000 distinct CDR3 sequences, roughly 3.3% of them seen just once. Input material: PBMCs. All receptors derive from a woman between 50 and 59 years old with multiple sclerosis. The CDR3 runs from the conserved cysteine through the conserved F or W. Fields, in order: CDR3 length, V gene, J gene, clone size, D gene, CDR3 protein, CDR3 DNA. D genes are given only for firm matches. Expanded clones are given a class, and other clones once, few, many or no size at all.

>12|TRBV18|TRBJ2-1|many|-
CASSLGPNEQFF
TGTGCCAGCTCACTCGGACCCAATGAGCAGTTCTTC
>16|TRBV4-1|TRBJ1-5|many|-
CASSQEGAWGNQPQHF
TGCGCCAGCAGCCAAGAAGGGGCGTGGGGCAATCAGCCCCAGCATTTT
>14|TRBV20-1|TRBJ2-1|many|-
CSARPTSGLNEQFF
TGCAGTGCTAGACCCACATCGGGGTTGAATGAGCAGTTCTTC
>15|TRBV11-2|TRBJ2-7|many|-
CASSLEGALSYEQYF
TGTGCCAGCAGCTTAGAGGGGGCCCTATCCTACGAGCAGTACTTC
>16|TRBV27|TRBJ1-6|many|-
CASSSGNLLYNSPLHF
TGTGCCAGCAGTTCAGGGAATCTCCTATATAATTCACCCCTCCACTTT
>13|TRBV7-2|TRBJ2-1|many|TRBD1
CASSNTGVNEQFF
TGTGCCAGCAGCAATACAGGGGTCAATGAGCAGTTCTTC
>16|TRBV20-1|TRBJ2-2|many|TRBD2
CSVRLISGGNTGELFF
TGCAGTGTTCGGTTGATTAGCGGGGGCAACACCGGGGAGCTGTTTTTT
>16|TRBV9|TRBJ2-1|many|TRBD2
CASSVDGGGAYNEQFF
TGTGCCAGCAGCGTAGATGGCGGGGGGGCGTACAATGAGCAGTTCTTC
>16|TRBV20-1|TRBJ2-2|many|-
CSASTRREIAGGELFF
TGCAGTGCTTCTACCCGTAGGGAGATTGCGGGCGGGGAGCTGTTTTTT
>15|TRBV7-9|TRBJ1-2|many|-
CASSLSSMTISGYTF
TGTGCCAGCAGCTTATCCAGTATGACTATAAGCGGCTACACCTTC
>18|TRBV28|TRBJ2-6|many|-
CASSPAGTTGSGTNVLTF
TGTGCCAGCAGTCCAGCCGGGACAACAGGCTCTGGGACCAACGTCCTGACTTTC
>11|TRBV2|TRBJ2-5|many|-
CASSPQVTQYF
TGTGCCAGCAGCCCCCAAGTGACCCAGTACTTC
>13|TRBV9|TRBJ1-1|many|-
CASSALGTFEAFF
TGTGCCAGCAGCGCCCTCGGGACTTTTGAAGCTTTCTTT
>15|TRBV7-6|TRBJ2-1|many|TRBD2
CASSRLGTTLSEQFF
TGTGCCAGCAGCCGACTCGGGACTACACTGAGTGAGCAGTTCTTC
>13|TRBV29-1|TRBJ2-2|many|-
CSVTTRFTGELFF
TGCAGCGTCACGACACGATTCACCGGGGAGCTGTTTTTT
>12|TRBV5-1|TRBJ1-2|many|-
CASSQGNYGYTF
TGCGCCAGCAGCCAGGGGAACTATGGCTACACCTTC
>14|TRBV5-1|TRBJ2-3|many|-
CASSLDRVPDTQYF
TGCGCCAGCAGCTTGGACAGGGTTCCAGATACGCAGTATTTT
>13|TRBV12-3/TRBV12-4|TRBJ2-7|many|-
CASSLGGVREQYF
TGTGCCAGCAGTTTAGGAGGGGTGAGAGAGCAGTACTTC
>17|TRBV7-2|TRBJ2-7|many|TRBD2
CASSSPSGVAGRYEQYF
TGTGCCAGCAGCTCTCCTTCGGGGGTAGCGGGGCGATACGAGCAGTACTTC
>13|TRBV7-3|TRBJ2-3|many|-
CASSLISTDTQYF
TGTGCCAGCAGCTTAATCTCGACAGATACGCAGTATTTT
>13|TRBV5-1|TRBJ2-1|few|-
CASSLGKNNEQFF
TGTGCCAGCAGCTTGGGGAAAAACAATGAGCAGTTCTTC
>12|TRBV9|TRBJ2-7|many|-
CASSASGSEQYF
TGTGCCAGCAGCGCTTCAGGGTCCGAGCAGTACTTC
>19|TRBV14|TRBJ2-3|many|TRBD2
CASSQDRPLADLLTDTQYF
TGTGCCAGCAGCCAAGATCGGCCCCTAGCGGACCTCCTTACAGATACGCAGTATTTT
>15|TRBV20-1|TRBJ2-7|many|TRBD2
CSASGTSGGAYEQYF
TGCAGTGCTAGCGGGACTAGCGGGGGGGCCTACGAGCAGTACTTC
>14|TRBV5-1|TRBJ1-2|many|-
CASKYGGANYGYTF
TGCGCCAGCAAGTATGGCGGAGCTAACTATGGCTACACCTTC
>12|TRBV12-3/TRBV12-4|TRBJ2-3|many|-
CASKGGTDTQYF
TGTGCCAGCAAGGGGGGGACAGATACGCAGTATTTT
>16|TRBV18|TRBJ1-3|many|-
CASSPLGGLSGNTIYF
TGTGCCAGCTCACCACTTGGCGGACTCTCTGGAAACACCATATATTTT
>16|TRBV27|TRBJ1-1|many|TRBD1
CASSAASSGGYSEAFF
TGTGCCAGCAGTGCCGCGTCGTCAGGGGGATATTCTGAAGCTTTCTTT
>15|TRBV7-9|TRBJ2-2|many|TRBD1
CASSPRGPTTGELFF
TGTGCCAGCAGCCCAAGGGGGCCCACCACCGGGGAGCTGTTTTTT
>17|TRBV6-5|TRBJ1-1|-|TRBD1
CASSTTGEIFMNTEAFF
TGTGCCAGCAGCACGACAGGGGAGATTTTCATGAACACTGAAGCTTTCTTT
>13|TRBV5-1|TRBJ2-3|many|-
CASSSSGRDTQYF
TGCGCCAGCAGCTCCTCAGGGCGGGATACGCAGTATTTT
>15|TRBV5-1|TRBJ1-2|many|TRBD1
CASSPTPGQRNGYTF
TGCGCCAGCAGCCCGACTCCGGGACAGAGGAATGGCTACACCTTC
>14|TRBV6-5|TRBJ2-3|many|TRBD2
CASRSTSGTDTQYF
TGTGCCAGCAGATCGACTAGCGGGACAGATACGCAGTATTTT
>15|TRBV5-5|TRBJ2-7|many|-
CASSLLGRRGYEQYF
TGTGCCAGCAGCTTGTTGGGGAGACGGGGTTACGAGCAGTACTTC
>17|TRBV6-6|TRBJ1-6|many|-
CASSLFAGDSYNSPLHF
TGTGCCAGCTCCTTATTCGCAGGGGACTCCTATAATTCACCCCTCCACTTT
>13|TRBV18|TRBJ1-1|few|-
CASFKAANTEAFF
TGTGCCAGCTTCAAGGCGGCGAACACTGAAGCTTTCTTT
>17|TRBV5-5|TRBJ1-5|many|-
CASSLGVTVNSNQPQHF
TGTGCCAGCAGCTTGGGGGTGACAGTTAATAGCAATCAGCCCCAGCATTTT
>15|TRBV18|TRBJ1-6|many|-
CASSLTGTWDSPLHF
TGTGCCAGCTCACTGACCGGGACGTGGGATTCACCCCTCCACTTT
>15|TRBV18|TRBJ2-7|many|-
CASSPPNRPAYEQYF
TGTGCCAGCTCACCGCCTAACAGGCCTGCCTACGAGCAGTACTTC
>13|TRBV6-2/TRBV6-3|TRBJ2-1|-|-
CASRDSTYNAQFF
TGTGCCAGCAGAGACAGCACCTACAATGCGCAGTTCTTC
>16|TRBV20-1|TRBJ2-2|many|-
CSARESGQEHTGELFF
TGCAGTGCTAGAGAGTCGGGGCAGGAGCACACCGGGGAGCTGTTTTTT
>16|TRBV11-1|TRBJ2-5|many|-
CASSLRRTRAGETQYF
TGTGCCAGCAGCTTAAGAAGGACAAGGGCCGGGGAGACCCAGTACTTC
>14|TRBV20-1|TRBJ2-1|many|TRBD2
CSAPLAGDYNEQFF
TGCAGTGCTCCTCTAGCGGGGGACTACAATGAGCAGTTCTTC
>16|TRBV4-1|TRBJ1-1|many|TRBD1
CASSSRQGARNTEAFF
TGCGCCAGCAGCTCCCGACAGGGGGCTCGGAACACTGAAGCTTTCTTT
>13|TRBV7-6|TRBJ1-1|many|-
CASSLQSNTEAFF
TGTGCCAGCAGCCTTCAGAGCAACACTGAAGCTTTCTTT
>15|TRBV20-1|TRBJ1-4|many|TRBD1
CSARGQGAGDEKLFF
TGCAGTGCTAGAGGCCAGGGGGCTGGAGATGAAAAACTGTTTTTT
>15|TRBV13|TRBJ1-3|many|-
CASSSQTEAHPLIYF
TGTGCCAGCAGCTCCCAGACAGAAGCTCACCCGTTAATATATTTT
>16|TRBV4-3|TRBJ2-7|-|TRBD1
CASSQEPGQGGYEQYF
TGCGCCAGCAGCCAGGAACCGGGACAGGGGGGCTACGAGCAGTACTTC
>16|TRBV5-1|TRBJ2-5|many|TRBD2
CASSPQAGGRGETQYF
TGCGCCAGCAGCCCACAAGCGGGGGGGCGTGGAGAGACCCAGTACTTC
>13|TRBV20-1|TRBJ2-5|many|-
CSAMRPDQETQYF
TGCAGTGCCATGAGACCAGACCAAGAGACCCAGTACTTC
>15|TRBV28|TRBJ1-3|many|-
CASRGLTVSGNTIYF
TGTGCCAGCAGAGGTCTAACCGTCTCTGGAAACACCATATATTTT
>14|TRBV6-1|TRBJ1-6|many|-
CASITTGGRSPLHF
TGTGCCAGCATTACGACAGGAGGAAGATCACCCCTCCACTTT
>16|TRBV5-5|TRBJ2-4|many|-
CASSPDGGLGGNIQYF
TGTGCCAGCAGCCCGGACGGGGGCCTCGGGGGAAACATTCAGTACTTC
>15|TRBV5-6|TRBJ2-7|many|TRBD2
CASSFLAGESYEQYF
TGTGCCAGCAGCTTTTTAGCGGGGGAGTCCTACGAGCAGTACTTC
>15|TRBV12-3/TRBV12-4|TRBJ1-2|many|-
CASSFLGTSFHGYTF
TGTGCCAGCAGTTTTCTAGGGACATCGTTTCATGGCTACACCTTC
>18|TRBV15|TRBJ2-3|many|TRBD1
CATSRDAPGQESTDTQYF
TGTGCCACCAGCAGAGATGCTCCCGGACAGGAGAGCACAGATACGCAGTATTTT
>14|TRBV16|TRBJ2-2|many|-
CASSQNSYAGELFF
TGTGCCAGCAGCCAAAACAGTTATGCCGGGGAGCTGTTTTTT
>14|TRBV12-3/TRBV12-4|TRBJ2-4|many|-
CASSSDLAKNIQYF
TGTGCCAGCAGTTCGGATCTAGCCAAAAACATTCAGTACTTC
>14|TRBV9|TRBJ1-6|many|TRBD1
CASSVDQGDSPLHF
TGTGCCAGCAGCGTAGACCAGGGGGATTCACCCCTCCACTTT